The 32 T cell receptor beta chains presented below share a single source sample, sequenced in a study of graft-versus-host responses after intestinal transplantation. Their antigen targets remain unknown. Profiling relied on immunoSEQ multiplex PCR, and the TCRdb table lists in-frame clones only, not all of them. Of roughly 100,000 clones listed, 91% are singletons. The source was unstimulated CD4+ T cells sorted from spleen or lymph node cells, collected before transplant. These receptor sequences come from a human donor who was the organ donor for an intestinal transplant.

This clone was picked up one time. The chain couples TRBV19 to TRBJ1-4, with D unclear. There are 15 residues in the CDR3. Germline lookup yields CDR1 LNHDA and CDR2 SQIVND (reference sequence). V was shortened by 3 bases and J by 0 bases, with 8 bases between the two germline ends. As DNA, the CDR3 is TGTGCCAGTAGTATTGGAGGAGCAACTAATGAAAAACTGTTTTTT. Residues: CASSIGGATNEKLFF.

Only one count was recorded for this clone. V gene TRBV27 combines with J gene TRBJ2-7, with 10 bases that match TRBD2. This CDR3 contains 15 residues. J lost 0 bases, V lost 5 bases, and 4 bases had no gene match. The germline gives CDR1 MNHEY, CDR2 SMNVEV (reference sequence). The CDR3 region is CASSVAGGLSYEQYF. CDR3 bases: TGTGCCAGCAGTGTAGCGGGGGGCCTCTCCTACGAGCAGTACTTC.

The chain uses TRBV11-2 and TRBJ2-7; 11 nucleotides line up with TRBD2. Germline loops: CDR1 SGHAT, CDR2 FQNNGV. This CDR3 spans 16 amino acids. The J segment lost 7 bases and the V segment lost 0 bases, leaving 8 bases of the junction unmatched. Written as DNA, the CDR3 is TGTGCCAGCAGCTTAGATACGGCTAGCGGGGGGTGGGAGCAGTACTTC. Its translation: CASSLDTASGGWEQYF. Full variable domain (rest looked up from reference TRBV11-2 and TRBJ2-7): EAGVAQSPRYKIIEKRQSVAFWCNPISGHATLYWYQQILGQGPKLLIQFQNNGVVDDSQLPKDRFSAERLKGVDSTLKIQPAKLEDSAVYLCASSLDTASGGWEQYFGPGTRLTVT.

V usage is TRBV6-1 and J usage is TRBJ2-1, with a possible D match to TRBD1 (6 bases). V was trimmed by 11 bases and J by 4 bases, leaving 12 bases between them. There are 12 residues in the CDR3. Germline CDR1 reads MNHNS; CDR2 reads SASEGT. CDR3 in amino acids: CASARGYNEQFF. The CDR3 DNA is TGTGCCTCCGCGAGGGGGTACAATGAGCAGTTCTTC.

The genes are TRBV4-2 and TRBJ2-5; the D gene is possibly TRBD1 (6 bases). The CDR3 has 15 residues. V was pared by 0 bases and J by 4 bases, with 12 bases between. Per germline, CDR1 LGHNA and CDR2 YNFKEQ. The CDR3 protein is CASSQDLWGRETQYF. CDR3 nucleotide sequence: TGTGCCAGCAGCCAAGATCTCTGGGGGCGAGAGACCCAGTACTTC.

J is TRBJ1-6 and V is TRBV27; D gene ambiguous. Germline V gives CDR1 MNHEY, CDR2 SMNVEV (reference sequence). V was pared by 2 bases and J by 7 bases, with 6 bases between. The CDR3 covers 13 residues. This CDR3 is CASSLGGNSPLHF. In DNA form, the CDR3 reads TGTGCCAGCAGTTTAGGAGGAAATTCACCCCTCCACTTT.

This sequence joins TRBV30 and TRBJ1-1; D ambiguous. CDR1 GTSNPN and CDR2 SVGIG come from the germline V gene (reference sequence). V was pared by 3 bases and J by 11 bases, with 16 bases between. CDR3 length: 12 amino acids. CDR3 DNA sequence: TGTGCCTGGAGCAGGCCCCCGTTTTCGGCTTTCTTT. Amino acid sequence: CAWSRPPFSAFF. Variable domain in full (rest from reference TRBV30 and TRBJ1-1): SQTIHQWPATLVQPVGSPLSLECTVEGTSNPNLYWYRQAAGRGLQLLFYSVGIGQISSEVPQNLSASRPQDRQFILSSKKLLLSDSGFYLCAWSRPPFSAFFGQGTRLTVV.

In nucleotides, the CDR3 is TGTGCCAGCAGTGGGACAAACACAGATACGCAGTATTTT. It yields the protein CASSGTNTDTQYF. The J gene is TRBJ2-3, the V gene TRBV2, with D perhaps TRBD1 (5 bases). V lost 4 bases, J lost 2 bases, and 7 bases lay in between. The V gene's germline CDR1 is SNHLY and CDR2 FYNNEI. The CDR3 has 13 amino acids.

V is TRBV4-1 and J is TRBJ2-3; TRBD2 aligns across 16 bases. The CDR3 runs 17 residues. The germline CDR1 and CDR2 sequences are MGHRA and YSYEKL. V dropped 1 base and J dropped 5; count of bases not matched to a gene: 3. The CDR3 region has the DNA TGCGCCAGCAGCCAAGGGGGACTAGCGGGGGGGTTAGATACGCAGTATTTT. It specifies CASSQGGLAGGLDTQYF.

This clone has more than one count but fewer than ten. This sequence joins TRBV5-8 and TRBJ1-5; possibly TRBD1 for D (6 bases). Germline values: CDR1 SGHTS, CDR2 YDEGEE. The CDR3 is 14 amino acids. V was cut by 5 bases and J by 3 bases, with 12 bases left in between. In DNA, the CDR3 is TGTGCCAGCAGTGAGGGACACACCAATCAGCCCCAGCATTTT. Amino acid sequence: CASSEGHTNQPQHF. Looking up the rest from reference TRBV5-8 and TRBJ1-5 gives the full variable domain: EAGVTQSPTHLIKTRGQQATLRCSPISGHTSVYWYQQALGLGLQFLLWYDEGEERNRGNFPPRFSGRQFPNYSSELNVNALELEDSALYLCASSEGHTNQPQHFGDGTRLSIL.

The chain combines TRBV7-9 with TRBJ1-1, with D possibly TRBD1 on 5 matching bases. The CDR3 has 13 amino acids. Trimming removed 4 bases from V and 4 bases from J, with 10 bases in between. Germline V gene sequence: CDR1 SEHNR, CDR2 FQNEAQ (reference sequence). The CDR3 coding sequence is TGTGCCAGCAGCTGGGAACAGGCCACTGAAGCTTTCTTT. Amino acids: CASSWEQATEAFF.

This clone appeared a single time. This rearrangement joins TRBV4-2 to TRBJ2-5; 7 bases line up with TRBD1. The V segment lost 0 bases and the J segment 4 bases; nucleotides outside the gene matches: 11. This CDR3 is built from 17 residues. Germline V lookup: CDR1 LGHNA, CDR2 YNFKEQ. CDR3 bases: TGTGCCAGCAGCCAAGAATCGACAGGGAGAGGTATAGAGACCCAGTACTTC. This translates into CASSQESTGRGIETQYF.

This chain uses TRBV9 with TRBJ1-2; D is perhaps TRBD1 (5 bases). The CDR3 consists of 15 residues. Between the trimmed V and J ends, which lost 0 bases and 4 bases, there was a span of 13 bases. The germline V gene encodes CDR1 SGDLS and CDR2 YYNGEE. CDR3: CASSVDGQLRYGYTF. The CDR3 DNA reads TGTGCCAGCAGCGTAGACGGACAACTGCGCTATGGCTACACCTTC. Looking up the rest from reference TRBV9 and TRBJ1-2 gives the full variable domain: DSGVTQTPKHLITATGQRVTLRCSPRSGDLSVYWYQQSLDQGLQFLIQYYNGEERAKGNILERFSAQQFPDLHSELNLSSLELGDSALYFCASSVDGQLRYGYTFGSGTRLTVV.

The chain employs TRBV19 and TRBJ1-2; weak D call: TRBD1 (6 bases). The germline CDR1 and CDR2 sequences are LNHDA and SQIVND (reference sequence). The CDR3 loop spans 14 amino acids. The V gene lost 1 base and the J gene lost 4 bases, with 10 bases spanning the gap. The CDR3 loop reads CASSIAQGIYGYTF. CDR3 coding DNA: TGTGCCAGTAGTATAGCACAGGGCATCTATGGCTACACCTTC.

This clone was found once. The chain uses TRBV28 and TRBJ2-7; tentative D call: TRBD1 (7 bases). Germline-derived CDR1 and CDR2 are MDHEN and SYDVKM. CDR3 length: 16 residues. V shed 5 bases and J shed 0 bases, with 17 bases lying between them. The CDR3 bases are TGTGCCAGCAGTGGGGGGTGGGACAGTCCCTCCTACGAGCAGTACTTC. Its translation: CASSGGWDSPSYEQYF.

J is TRBJ2-7 and V is TRBV4-1; maybe TRBD1 (6 bases). The germline V gene has CDR1 MGHRA and CDR2 YSYEKL. This CDR3 region has 14 residues. Trimming took off 1 base at V and 0 bases at J, with 7 bases between the two ends. The CDR3 loop reads CASSQGTVSYEQYF. CDR3 sequence (DNA): TGCGCCAGCAGCCAAGGGACAGTCTCCTACGAGCAGTACTTC.

This sequence joins TRBV5-1 and TRBJ2-7; 8 bases fit TRBD2. CDR1 and CDR2 from the germline V gene are SGHRS and YFSETQ. After removal of 0 bases from V and 1 base from J, the junction contained 3 bases not matched to a gene. This CDR3 has 15 residues. For the CDR3, the DNA is TGCGCCAGCAGCTTGGAACCGGGGGGGTCCTACGAGCAGTACTTC. Translating it yields CASSLEPGGSYEQYF.

CDR3 in amino acids: CASSWPGGHETQYF. The CDR3 DNA is TGTGCCAGCAGTTGGCCCGGGGGGCATGAGACCCAGTACTTC. J is TRBJ2-5 and V is TRBV6-5; D might be TRBD2 (7 bases). V shed 4 bases and J shed 5 bases, with 14 bases lying between them. Germline values: CDR1 MNHEY, CDR2 SVGAGI. The CDR3 consists of 14 residues.

The V gene is TRBV10-2, the J gene TRBJ2-7; TRBD1 might be the D (6 bases). The CDR3 length is 15 residues. The V gene's germline CDR1 is WSHSY and CDR2 SAAADI. Trimming pared 4 bases from V and 5 bases from J, leaving 18 bases between. CDR3 sequence: CASSVQGTGSHEQYF. In DNA, the CDR3 is TGCGCCAGCAGTGTACAGGGAACGGGAAGCCACGAGCAGTACTTC.

This clone has a handful of counts. The CDR3 bases are TGCGCCAGCACCCTGGAGGGATACGAGCAGTACTTC. Translation gives CASTLEGYEQYF. The chain links TRBV10-2 to TRBJ2-7, with D possibly being TRBD2 (6 bases). The CDR3 is made up of 12 amino acids. V lost 7 bases to trimming and J lost 4 bases, with 11 bases between them. The germline CDR1 and CDR2 sequences are WSHSY and SAAADI.

The rearrangement uses TRBV4-1 and TRBJ2-3, with TRBD2 matching 9 bases. Per the germline V gene, CDR1 is MGHRA and CDR2 is YSYEKL. Trimming at V came to 1 base and at J to 2 bases, leaving 7 bases not matched to a gene. This CDR3 has 17 amino acids. The CDR3 spells CASSQATAGGYTDTQYF. The CDR3 DNA reads as TGCGCCAGCAGCCAAGCCACCGCGGGGGGGTACACAGATACGCAGTATTTT.

The V gene is TRBV9, the J gene TRBJ2-3; TRBD2 is a possible D gene (6 bases). The CDR3 runs to 16 residues. Trimming took 3 bases from V and 3 from J, leaving 17 bases between them. The germline V gene has CDR1 SGDLS and CDR2 YYNGEE. The CDR3 nucleotides are TGTGCCAGCAGCGGGGTTCGGGGGTATGGAACAGATACGCAGTATTTT. Protein sequence: CASSGVRGYGTDTQYF.

V is TRBV2 and J is TRBJ2-5, with 9 bases aligning to TRBD1. V gave up 6 bases and J gave up 5 bases; unmatched junction bases: 7. Germline CDR1 reads SNHLY; CDR2 reads FYNNEI. The CDR3 is made up of 14 amino acids. In DNA form, the CDR3 reads TGTGCCAGCAGGGTGGACAGGGGTAGTGAGACCCAGTACTTC. Translation: CASRVDRGSETQYF.

This chain uses TRBV7-3 with TRBJ1-1, with D uncertain. Trimming stripped 5 bases from V and 1 base from J, with 8 bases between. CDR1 SGHTA and CDR2 FQGTGA come from the germline V gene. The CDR3 is made up of 13 amino acids. As DNA, the CDR3 is TGTGCCAGCAGCCAAACACAGAACACTGAAGCTTTCTTT. Its translation: CASSQTQNTEAFF.

The chain couples TRBV19 to TRBJ2-7; D gene uncertain. Trimming removed 10 bases from V and 0 bases from J, with 10 bases in between. CDR3 length: 12 residues. Germline CDR1 and CDR2: LNHDA and SQIVND (reference sequence). In DNA form, the CDR3 reads TGTGCCACCTCCGCCAGCTCCTACGAGCAGTACTTC. Encoded protein: CATSASSYEQYF.

This chain links TRBV7-3 with TRBJ2-1, with 10 bases aligning to TRBD2. Germline V CDR1 and CDR2: SGHTA, FQGTGA. Unmatched junction bases numbered 5, after V lost 6 bases and J lost 3 bases. There are 15 residues in the CDR3. DNA for the CDR3: TGTGCCAGCAGTTTAGCGGGGGGCATCTACAATGAGCAGTTCTTC. Its translation: CASSLAGGIYNEQFF.

The chain combines TRBV5-4 with TRBJ2-2; 8 bases align to TRBD2. Germline-derived CDR1 and CDR2 are SGHNT and YYREEE (reference sequence). The CDR3 covers 16 residues. V shed 4 bases and J 4 bases; nucleotides not matched to a gene: 9. DNA for the CDR3: TGTGCCAGCAGCCCCCCGAGGCTAGCGGGCACCGGGGAGCTGTTTTTT. Its translation is CASSPPRLAGTGELFF.

The chain links TRBV7-9 to TRBJ2-3, with 9 bases matching TRBD2. The germline V gene has CDR1 SEHNR and CDR2 FQNEAQ (reference sequence). The CDR3 covers 14 residues. V lost 5 bases, J lost 3 bases, and 3 bases stayed unmatched. The CDR3 DNA is TGTGCCAGCAGCGTTAGCGGGGGAACAGATACGCAGTATTTT. Its protein is CASSVSGGTDTQYF.

This chain uses TRBV9 with TRBJ2-6, with D hard to call. Trimming left V 0 bases short and J 0 bases short, with 4 bases between. The CDR3 is 15 amino acids. Germline V gene lookup returns CDR1 SGDLS and CDR2 YYNGEE. Written as DNA, the CDR3 is TGTGCCAGCAGCGTAGCCGGCTCTGGGGCCAACGTCCTGACTTTC. The encoded protein is CASSVAGSGANVLTF.

This rearrangement joins TRBV5-1 to TRBJ1-4, with 8 positions matching TRBD1. The CDR3 covers 16 residues. Losses at the gene ends were 1 base for V and 5 bases for J; bases not matched to a gene: 7. Germline CDR1 and CDR2: SGHRS and YFSETQ. This CDR3 is CASSLNHQGANEKLFF. The CDR3, as DNA: TGCGCCAGCAGCTTGAACCATCAGGGGGCGAATGAAAAACTGTTTTTT. Looking up the rest from reference TRBV5-1 and TRBJ1-4 gives the full variable domain: KAGVTQTPRYLIKTRGQQVTLSCSPISGHRSVSWYQQTPGQGLQFLFEYFSETQRNKGNFPGRFSGRQFSNSRSEMNVSTLELGDSALYLCASSLNHQGANEKLFFGSGTQLSVL.

This chain connects TRBV5-4 to TRBJ1-2; 7 nucleotides align to TRBD1. CDR3 length: 15 amino acids. V lost 1 base to trimming and J lost 6 bases; unmatched junction nucleotides: 9. The germline gives CDR1 SGHNT, CDR2 YYREEE (reference sequence). CDR3: CASSLSRDSLNGYTF. The CDR3 coding sequence is TGTGCCAGCAGCTTGTCCCGGGACAGCTTGAATGGCTACACCTTC.

The chain uses TRBV20-1 and TRBJ2-1, with D unclear. V was clipped by 6 bases and J by 10 bases, with 10 bases between them. This CDR3 contains 10 residues. The germline V gene encodes CDR1 DFQATT and CDR2 SNEGSKA (reference sequence). In DNA form, the CDR3 reads TGCAGTGCCAATAGAAAGGAGCAGTTCTTC. Amino acids: CSANRKEQFF.